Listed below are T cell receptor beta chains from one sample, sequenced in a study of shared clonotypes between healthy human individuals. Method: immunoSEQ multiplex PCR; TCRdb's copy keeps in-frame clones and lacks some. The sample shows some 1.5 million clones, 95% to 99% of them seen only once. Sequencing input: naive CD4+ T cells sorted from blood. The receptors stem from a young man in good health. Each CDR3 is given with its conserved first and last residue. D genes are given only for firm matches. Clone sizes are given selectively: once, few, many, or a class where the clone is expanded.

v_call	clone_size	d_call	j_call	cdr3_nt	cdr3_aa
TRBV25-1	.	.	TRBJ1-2	TGTGCCAGCCAACAATCGGGCCTAAACTATGGCTACACCTTC	CASQQSGLNYGYTF
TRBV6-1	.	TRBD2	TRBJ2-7	TGTGCCAGCAGCCGGACTAGCGGTTATTCCTACGAGCAGTACTTC	CASSRTSGYSYEQYF
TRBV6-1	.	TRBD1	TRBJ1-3	TGTGCCAGCAACGTGGACAGGGTATCAAGAAACACCATATATTTT	CASNVDRVSRNTIYF
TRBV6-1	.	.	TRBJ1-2	TGTGCCAGCAGTGAAGCTGGCTACACCTTC	CASSEAGYTF
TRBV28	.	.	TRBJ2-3	TGTGCCAGCAGTTTAACCGATACGCAGTATTTT	CASSLTDTQYF
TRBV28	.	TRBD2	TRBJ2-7	TGTGCCAGCAGTTTGACCGAACTAGCGGGAAACTACGAGCAGTACTTC	CASSLTELAGNYEQYF
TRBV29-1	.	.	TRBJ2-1	TGCAGCGTCGACGGGAGTATTAATGAGCAGTTCTTC	CSVDGSINEQFF
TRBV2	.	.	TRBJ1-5	TGTGCCAGCACCAGGGGAGCCCCTTTGAGCAATCAGCCCCAGCATTTT	CASTRGAPLSNQPQHF
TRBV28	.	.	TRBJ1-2	TGTGCCAGCAGGGACTTCCAGGGGAGCTATGGCTACACCTTC	CASRDFQGSYGYTF
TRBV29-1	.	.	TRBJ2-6	TGCAGCGTTGGGAACTCTGGGGCCAACGTCCTGACTTTC	CSVGNSGANVLTF
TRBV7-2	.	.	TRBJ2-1	TGTGCCAGCAGCTCCCCAGCCCCCAATGAGCAGTTCTTC	CASSSPAPNEQFF
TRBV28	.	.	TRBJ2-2	TGTGCCAGCACCGTTCGGGCTTACACCGGGGAGCTGTTTTTT	CASTVRAYTGELFF
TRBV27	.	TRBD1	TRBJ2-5	TGTGCCAGCAGTCCGGGGACAGGGGGCGCGACCCAGTACTTC	CASSPGTGGATQYF
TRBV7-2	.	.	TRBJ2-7	TGTGCCAGCAGCTTATCGGCGGTCCCCCACGAGCAGTACTTC	CASSLSAVPHEQYF
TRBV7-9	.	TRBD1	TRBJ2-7	TGTGCCAGCAGCTTATCGGCAGGGGGCGACGAGCAGTACTTC	CASSLSAGGDEQYF
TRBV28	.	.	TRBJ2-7	TGTGCCAGCAGCCCCGGTCCGTCCTACGAGCAGTACTTC	CASSPGPSYEQYF
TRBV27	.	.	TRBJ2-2	TGTGCCAGCAGTTTCGTGCACCGTTTAGCGGCAGGTTACACCGGGGAGCTGTTTTTT	CASSFVHRLAAGYTGELFF
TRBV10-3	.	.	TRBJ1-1	TGTGCCATCAGACGGGGCGAGGAAGCTTTCTTT	CAIRRGEEAFF
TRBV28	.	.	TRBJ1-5	TGTGCCAGCAGTTTGATAGGGCGTAATCAGCCCCAGCATTTT	CASSLIGRNQPQHF
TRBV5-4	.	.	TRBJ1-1	TGTGCCAGCAGCTCCTCGAACGTGAACACTGAAGCTTTCTTT	CASSSSNVNTEAFF
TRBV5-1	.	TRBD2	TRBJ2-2	TGCGCCAGCAGCACCAGACTAGCGGGGAACACCGGGGAGCTGTTTTTT	CASSTRLAGNTGELFF
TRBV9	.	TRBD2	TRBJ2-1	TGTGCCAGCAGCGGATCCGGGACTAGCGGATACAATGAGCAGTTCTTC	CASSGSGTSGYNEQFF
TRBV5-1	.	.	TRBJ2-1	TGCGCCAGCAGCTTAGGCCGGGGACCCCTAGTCTGGGCCAATGAGCAGTTCTTC	CASSLGRGPLVWANEQFF
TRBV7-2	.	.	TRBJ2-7	TGTGCCAGCAGCTTAGTGGGGGACTCTTCCTACGAGCAGTACTTC	CASSLVGDSSYEQYF
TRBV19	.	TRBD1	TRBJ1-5	TGTGCCAGTACCTCAGGGGGCGCGGGTCAGCCCCAGCATTTT	CASTSGGAGQPQHF
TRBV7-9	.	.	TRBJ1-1	TGTGCCAGCAGCTCAAGATCGCCGTGGACTGAAGCTTTCTTT	CASSSRSPWTEAFF
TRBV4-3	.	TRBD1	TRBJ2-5	TGCGCCAGCAGTCCTGGCGCGACAGGGGTAGAGACCCAGTACTTC	CASSPGATGVETQYF
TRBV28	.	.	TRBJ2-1	TGTGCCAGCAGCGGGACACCCTACAATGAGCAGTTCTTC	CASSGTPYNEQFF
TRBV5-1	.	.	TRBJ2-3	TGCGCCAGCAGCTTAAGGGGGGATACGCAGTATTTT	CASSLRGDTQYF
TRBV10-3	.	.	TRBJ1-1	TGTGCCATCAGTGACGGGGGAGGCACTGAAGCTTTCTTT	CAISDGGGTEAFF
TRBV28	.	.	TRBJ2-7	TGTGCCAGCAGTTTTGGTACCCCTGGGGTGATCTACGAGCAGTACTTC	CASSFGTPGVIYEQYF
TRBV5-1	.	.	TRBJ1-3	TGCGCCAGCAGCTTGGTTGTCGGATCGGTAGGAAACACCATATATTTT	CASSLVVGSVGNTIYF
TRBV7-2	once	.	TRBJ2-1	TGTGCCAGCAGCTTATCTGGGACATACAATGAGCAGTTCTTC	CASSLSGTYNEQFF
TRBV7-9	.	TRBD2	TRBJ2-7	TGTGCCAGCGCTAGGGGACTAGATAGCTACGAGCAGTACTTC	CASARGLDSYEQYF
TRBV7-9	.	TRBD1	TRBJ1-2	TGTGCCAGCAGCCAGAGGGTGAGGGGGCAGGTTGACTATGGCTACACCTTC	CASSQRVRGQVDYGYTF
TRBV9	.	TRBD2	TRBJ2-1	TGTGCCAGCAGCGTAGGGGGACTAGCGGACTACAATGAGCAGTTCTTC	CASSVGGLADYNEQFF
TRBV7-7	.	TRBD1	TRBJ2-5	TGTGCTAGCAGCTTAGCAGGCGGACAGGGGTTGGAGACCCAGTACTTC	CASSLAGGQGLETQYF
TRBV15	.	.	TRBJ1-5	TGTGCCACCAGCAGAGGCGAGTGGGGGATTCGTCAGCCCCAGCATTTT	CATSRGEWGIRQPQHF
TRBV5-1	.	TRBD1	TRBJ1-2	TGCGCCAGCAGCGTTGCGGGGCCGGGACAGGGGATCTATGGCTACACCTTC	CASSVAGPGQGIYGYTF
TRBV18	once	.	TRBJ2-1	TGTGCCAGCTCACCACGTCAGCAGGCCGAGCAGTTCTTC	CASSPRQQAEQFF